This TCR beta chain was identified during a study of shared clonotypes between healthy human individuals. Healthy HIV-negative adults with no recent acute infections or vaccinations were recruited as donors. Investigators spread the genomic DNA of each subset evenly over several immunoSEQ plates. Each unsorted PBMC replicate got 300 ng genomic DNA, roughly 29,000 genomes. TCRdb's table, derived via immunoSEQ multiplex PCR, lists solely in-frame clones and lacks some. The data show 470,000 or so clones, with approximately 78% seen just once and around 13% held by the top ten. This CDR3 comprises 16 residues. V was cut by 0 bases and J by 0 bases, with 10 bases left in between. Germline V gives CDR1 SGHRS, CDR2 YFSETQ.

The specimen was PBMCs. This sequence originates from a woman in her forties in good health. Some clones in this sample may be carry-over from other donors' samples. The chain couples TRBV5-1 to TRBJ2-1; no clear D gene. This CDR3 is CASSLAFGSSYNEQFF. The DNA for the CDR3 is TGCGCCAGCAGCTTGGCCTTTGGAAGCTCCTACAATGAGCAGTTCTTC.